A few counts support the clone carrying this T cell receptor beta chain. The study defined stable Graves' hyperthyroidism as no ophthalmopathy progression within 18 months. Every diagnosis used clinical symptoms, serum thyroxine and TRAb, thyroid ultrasound and orbital computed tomography. It was RNA transcripts that yielded the amplified TCR beta CDR3 regions. First-round RT-PCR targeting the TCR CDR3 was performed with the HTBI primer set. Via MiXCR, TCRdb re-called the multiplex PCR reads, giving one row per CDR3 protein. In the table there are hundreds of thousands of distinct CDR3 sequences, about 14% of which are singletons. These data come from a study of T cells in Graves' hyperthyroidism and ophthalmopathy. CDR1 and CDR2 from the germline V gene are DFQATT and SNEGSKA (reference sequence). The CDR3 consists of 15 residues. The V and J ends lost 3 bases and 3 bases, in that order; junction bases with no gene match: 8.

Input material: blood. This receptor was identified in a woman aged 18 to 35 with Graves' hyperthyroidism. V and J are TRBV20-1 and TRBJ2-1, with 7 bases fitting TRBD2. The CDR3 coding sequence is TGCAGTGCTAGGAGGGCTAGCGGAGTCTACAATGAGCAGTTCTTC. This sequence encodes CSARRASGVYNEQFF.